Each of the 20 T cell receptor beta chains below was sequenced from the same sample in a study of shared clonotypes between healthy human individuals. Clones were read by immunoSEQ multiplex PCR, and TCRdb kept only the in-frame ones, dropping some. The sample lists 600,000 to 750,000 clones; 72% were seen once. The source material was memory CD4+ T cells sorted from blood. Documented subset: CD45RA-negative fraction. The receptors come from a woman aged 25-40 years in good health.

This clone turned up a few times. The chain recombines TRBV11-2 with TRBJ1-1, with unresolved D. The germline V gene encodes CDR1 SGHAT and CDR2 FQNNGV. This CDR3 contains 13 residues. With 6 bases removed from V and 4 bases from J, the gap between germline ends came to 12 bases. The CDR3 protein is CASSPSWGTEAFF. CDR3 nucleotide sequence: TGTGCCAGCAGTCCCAGTTGGGGCACTGAAGCTTTCTTT.

The chain links TRBV5-1 to TRBJ2-4; no reliable D call. The CDR3 consists of 17 residues. Trimming took off 0 bases at V and 1 base at J, with 14 bases between the two ends. Germline lookup yields CDR1 SGHRS and CDR2 YFSETQ. This CDR3 is CASSLDPLTSAKNIQYF. DNA of the CDR3: TGCGCCAGCAGCTTGGACCCCCTCACATCGGCCAAAAACATTCAGTACTTC.

The rearrangement links TRBV28 to TRBJ2-5; maybe TRBD1 (5 bases). V dropped 5 bases and J dropped 2 bases, with 15 bases sitting between them. The germline gives CDR1 MDHEN, CDR2 SYDVKM. The CDR3 has 15 amino acids. The CDR3 nucleotides read TGTGCCAGCAGTCAGGGCCTCTTCATTCAAGAGACCCAGTACTTC. This gives the protein CASSQGLFIQETQYF.

This sequence joins TRBV4-2 and TRBJ1-4; TRBD1 matches 8 bases. The junction had 19 bases not matched to a gene; V was cut back by 0 bases and J by 4 bases. The CDR3 contains 21 residues. CDR1 LGHNA and CDR2 YNFKEQ come from the germline V gene. For the CDR3, the DNA is TGTGCCAGCAGCCAAGAGGTCGTCCAGGGGGCGCTTCCCACTATTAATGAAAAACTGTTTTTT. As protein: CASSQEVVQGALPTINEKLFF.

The gene calls are TRBV15 and TRBJ2-3; TRBD2 matches 8 bases. CDR3 length equals 15 residues. Per the germline V gene, CDR1 is LNHNV and CDR2 is YYDKDF (reference sequence). With V trimmed by 3 bases and J by 6 bases, 8 bases remained unmatched. This chain's CDR3 is CATSSEGREVDTQYF. The DNA of the CDR3 is TGTGCCACCAGCAGCGAGGGGCGGGAGGTGGATACGCAGTATTTT.

The J gene is TRBJ2-5, the V gene TRBV7-8; weak D call: TRBD1 (6 bases). The germline CDR1 and CDR2 sequences are SGHVS and FQNEAQ. The germline V and J ends were trimmed by 3 bases and 1 base, with 9 bases remaining between them. The length of the CDR3 is 14 residues. DNA of the CDR3: TGTGCCAGCAGCTTCGGGACACCCCAAGAGACCCAGTACTTC. Protein: CASSFGTPQETQYF.

The chain is built from TRBV27 and TRBJ2-2; the D gene is possibly TRBD1 (5 bases). CDR1 is MNHEY and CDR2 is SMNVEV in the germline V gene (reference sequence). This CDR3 is 13 amino acids long. V was trimmed by 10 bases and J by 4 bases, leaving 13 bases between them. For the CDR3, the DNA is TGTGCCACCAAGACTCAGGGCACCGGGGAGCTGTTTTTT. Residues: CATKTQGTGELFF.

CDR3 nucleotides: TGTGCCAGCAGCCAAGTCATGGGGCCCGGGGAGCTGTTTTTT. Its protein is CASSQVMGPGELFF. This chain uses TRBV4-2 with TRBJ2-2, with D perhaps TRBD1 (5 bases). CDR1 and CDR2 (germline): LGHNA, YNFKEQ. The length of the CDR3 is 14 residues. V was clipped by 1 base and J by 6 bases, with 9 bases between them.

V and J are TRBV19 and TRBJ2-1; 10 nucleotides line up with TRBD1. Germline-derived CDR1 and CDR2 are LNHDA and SQIVND (reference sequence). V shed 4 bases, J shed 6 bases, and the junction held 3 bases outside the gene matches. This CDR3 is 14 amino acids long. The CDR3 DNA reads TGTGCCAGTAGTAGGGGACAGGGGATCAATGAGCAGTTCTTC. This translates into CASSRGQGINEQFF.

The gene calls are TRBV18 and TRBJ2-3, with TRBD1 as a possible D gene (5 bases). The CDR3 spans 15 residues. Trimming removed 3 bases from V and 1 base from J, with 11 bases in between. CDR1 KGHSH and CDR2 LQKENI come from the germline V gene. The CDR3 is CASSPEIGGTDTQYF. The CDR3 nucleotides are TGTGCCAGCTCACCCGAGATAGGGGGCACAGATACGCAGTATTTT.

In this sample, this clone turned up a few times. The chain links TRBV9 to TRBJ1-2, with a possible D match to TRBD1 (5 bases). The V gene lost 0 bases and the J gene lost 8 bases, with 17 bases spanning the gap. The CDR3 has 15 residues. CDR1 SGDLS and CDR2 YYNGEE come from the germline V gene. The CDR3, as DNA: TGTGCCAGCAGCGTAGGTCCCGTAGGGGAGGGCGGCTACACCTTC. Protein sequence: CASSVGPVGEGGYTF.

The chain links TRBV25-1 to TRBJ2-7; 9 bases line up with TRBD2. This CDR3 spans 17 amino acids. V trimming: 1 base; J trimming: 0 bases; junction bases outside the gene matches: 7. Germline V gene lookup returns CDR1 MGHDK and CDR2 SYGVNS. The CDR3 region has the DNA TGTGCCAGCAGTGAATCCCCAGGACTAGCGCCCTCCTACGAGCAGTACTTC. The encoded protein is CASSESPGLAPSYEQYF.

This chain joins TRBV23-1 and TRBJ1-1; 8 nucleotides agree with TRBD1. TRBV23-1 is annotated as an ORF whose role is uncertain. Germline trimming cut 7 bases from V and 5 bases from J; bases unmatched to any gene: 9. The CDR3 has 14 residues. The CDR3 loop is CASKPRTGRTEAFF. CDR3 nucleotide sequence: TGCGCCAGCAAGCCACGGACAGGGAGAACTGAAGCTTTCTTT.

This clone was detected only once. The chain joins TRBV5-1 to TRBJ1-3; weak D call: TRBD1 (5 bases). Trimming took 4 bases from V and 0 from J, leaving 11 bases between them. The germline CDR1 and CDR2 sequences are SGHRS and YFSETQ. This CDR3 is built from 15 residues. The CDR3, as DNA: TGCGCCAGCAGCCCGGGACGGAGCTCTGGAAACACCATATATTTT. This sequence encodes CASSPGRSSGNTIYF. The full variable domain, completed using reference TRBV5-1 and TRBJ1-3, is KAGVTQTPRYLIKTRGQQVTLSCSPISGHRSVSWYQQTPGQGLQFLFEYFSETQRNKGNFPGRFSGRQFSNSRSEMNVSTLELGDSALYLCASSPGRSSGNTIYFGEGSWLTVV.

The chain carries TRBV18 and TRBJ2-1; TRBD1 agrees at 9 bases. Germline lookup yields CDR1 KGHSH and CDR2 LQKENI. The V and J ends lost 3 bases and 7 bases, in that order; junction bases with no gene match: 7. The CDR3 totals 15 residues. The CDR3 bases are TGTGCCAGCTCACCCAAGACAGGGGGTTTGAATGAGCAGTTCTTC. It codes for CASSPKTGGLNEQFF.

The rearrangement links TRBV6-6 to TRBJ1-1, with D perhaps TRBD1 (5 bases). In germline, CDR1 is MNHNY, CDR2 SVGAGI (reference sequence). The CDR3 runs to 13 residues. The V gene lost 11 bases and the J gene lost 4 bases, with 17 bases spanning the gap. The CDR3 DNA sequence: TGTGCCGTCGGGAACGGGGGGGTCACTGAAGCTTTCTTT. Protein: CAVGNGGVTEAFF.

This sequence joins TRBV28 and TRBJ2-5; D gene uncertain. Germline V gene sequence: CDR1 MDHEN, CDR2 SYDVKM. The V end lost 5 bases, the J end lost 2 bases, and 6 bases lay between the germline ends. The length of the CDR3 is 12 residues. The CDR3 DNA reads as TGTGCCAGCAGTCAACGACAAGAGACCCAGTACTTC. Residues: CASSQRQETQYF.

This rearrangement joins TRBV4-1 to TRBJ2-7; a possible D gene is TRBD1 (5 bases). In germline, CDR1 is MGHRA, CDR2 YSYEKL. V was trimmed by 1 base and J by 1 base, leaving 11 bases between them. There are 15 residues in the CDR3. CDR3: CASSQVGHRSYEQYF. CDR3 in DNA: TGCGCCAGCAGCCAAGTCGGTCACAGGTCCTACGAGCAGTACTTC.

This clone was counted only a few times. The chain joins TRBV5-8 to TRBJ2-6; tentatively, D is TRBD1 or TRBD2 (5 bases each). Germline V gives CDR1 SGHTS, CDR2 YDEGEE. The CDR3 length is 16 residues. The V end was cut by 4 bases, the J end by 0 bases, with 11 bases between. The CDR3 loop reads CASSPGTFSGANVLTF. In DNA form, the CDR3 reads TGTGCCAGCAGCCCAGGGACCTTCTCTGGGGCCAACGTCCTGACTTTC.

The V and J genes are TRBV11-2 and TRBJ2-6; TRBD1 is a possible D gene (6 bases). The CDR3 length is 16 residues. Trimming pared 4 bases from V and 2 bases from J, leaving 12 bases between. CDR1 and CDR2 (germline): SGHAT, FQNNGV. In DNA form, the CDR3 reads TGTGCCAGCAGCTCAACCTGGACAGCTGGGGCCAACGTCCTGACTTTC. This translates into CASSSTWTAGANVLTF. The full variable domain, its missing parts supplied by reference TRBV11-2 and TRBJ2-6, is EAGVAQSPRYKIIEKRQSVAFWCNPISGHATLYWYQQILGQGPKLLIQFQNNGVVDDSQLPKDRFSAERLKGVDSTLKIQPAKLEDSAVYLCASSSTWTAGANVLTFGAGSRLTVL.